This T cell receptor beta chain was documented in a study of early T cells in non-severe SARS-CoV-2 infection. Study in general: Sequencing of unsorted whole blood was done on bulk RNA, leaving chains unpaired.

V shed 5 bases, J shed 4 bases, and the junction held 5 bases outside the gene matches. Germline V gives CDR1 KGHSH, CDR2 LQKENI. This CDR3 has 15 residues. TCRdb independently ran MiXCR on the 5' RACE reads; one entry per CDR3 protein. Among tens of thousands of distinct CDR3 sequences listed, around 11% were seen once. This clonotype was seen many times. This rearrangement joins TRBV18 to TRBJ2-1; TRBD2 aligns across 10 bases. This receptor was identified in an adult who was a healthcare worker with PCR-confirmed SARS-CoV-2 infection or an uninfected control (not recorded which). The material sequenced was whole blood. DNA of the CDR3: TGTGCCAGCTCAACCGGGACTAGCGAGTACAATGAGCAGTTCTTC. Translated, it gives CASSTGTSEYNEQFF.